These 12 T cell receptor beta chains share one sample of origin, sequenced in a study of healthy donors' naive CD4 and CD8 T cells. TCR libraries were built from 450 to 650 ng of total RNA by linear amplification. One entry per CDR3 protein, called by TCRdb with MiXCR from the reads. The sample has about 180,000 distinct CDR3 sequences, 65% to 75% seen once. Input material: naive CD4+ and CD8+ T cells sorted from blood, pooled from several donors. The receptor set was obtained from a pool of human donors in good health; the sample pools cells from several healthy donors.

The chain has TRBV29-1 and TRBJ2-7; a possible D gene is TRBD1 (6 bases). This CDR3 comprises 12 residues. The V end was cut by 7 bases, the J end by 2 bases, with 12 bases between. The germline gives CDR1 SQVTM, CDR2 ANQGSEA. This CDR3 reads CSARTVTYEQYF. The CDR3 DNA reads TGCAGCGCACGGACAGTGACCTACGAGCAGTACTTC.

This clonotype appeared a few times. The J gene is TRBJ1-1, the V gene TRBV4-3; D is uncertain. Germline V gene sequence: CDR1 LGHNA, CDR2 YSLEER. The CDR3 consists of 13 residues. V was clipped by 0 bases and J by 1 base, with 3 bases between them. The CDR3, as DNA: TGCGCCAGCAGCCAAGACGGGAACACTGAAGCTTTCTTT. Its translation: CASSQDGNTEAFF.

V and J are TRBV14 and TRBJ2-3, with D perhaps TRBD1 or TRBD2 (5 bases each). Trimming removed 6 bases at V and 2 bases at J, with 12 bases between. The CDR3 is 14 amino acids. In germline, CDR1 is SGHDN, CDR2 FVKESK. CDR3 in amino acids: CASSGTSPTDTQYF. The CDR3 coding sequence is TGTGCCAGCAGTGGGACCTCTCCCACAGATACGCAGTATTTT.

The V and J genes are TRBV19 and TRBJ1-3; D unresolved. CDR1 and CDR2 from the germline V gene are LNHDA and SQIVND (reference sequence). The CDR3 consists of 14 residues. Trimming took 3 bases from V and 4 from J, leaving 10 bases between them. CDR3 in DNA: TGTGCCAGTAGTATCCGGAGGTACGGAAACACCATATATTTT. Protein: CASSIRRYGNTIYF.

This clonotype came up a few times. The chain has TRBV19 and TRBJ2-7, with D possibly matching TRBD2 (6 bases). The CDR3 is 14 residues long. The germline CDR1 and CDR2 sequences are LNHDA and SQIVND (reference sequence). Trimming took off 5 bases at V and 6 bases at J, with 17 bases between the two ends. CDR3 sequence: CASSVGLASIEQYF. CDR3 nucleotides: TGTGCCAGTAGTGTTGGTCTAGCGTCCATCGAGCAGTACTTC.

The V call is TRBV29-1, the J call TRBJ1-2; 7 nucleotides line up with TRBD1. The CDR3 covers 11 residues. Germline lookup yields CDR1 SQVTM and CDR2 ANQGSEA. After removal of 8 bases from V and 6 bases from J, the junction contained 6 bases not matched to a gene. The chain's CDR3 is CSLRTGDGYTF. The CDR3 bases are TGCAGCCTCAGGACAGGAGATGGCTACACCTTC.

V and J are TRBV13 and TRBJ2-2; perhaps TRBD1 as D (6 bases). This CDR3 has 16 residues. V shed 3 bases and J shed 2 bases, with 13 bases lying between them. The germline V gene encodes CDR1 PRHDT and CDR2 FYEKMQ (reference sequence). CDR3 DNA sequence: TGTGCCAGCAGCTTCCCGGACAGAGATAACACCGGGGAGCTGTTTTTT. It encodes CASSFPDRDNTGELFF.

This chain joins TRBV6-1 and TRBJ2-5, with 7 bases lining up with TRBD1. CDR1 and CDR2 from the germline V gene are MNHNS and SASEGT. This CDR3 region has 14 residues. V lost 0 bases to trimming and J lost 7 bases; unmatched junction nucleotides: 5. The CDR3 region is CASSEAAGGTTQYF. The CDR3 coding sequence is TGTGCCAGCAGTGAAGCCGCAGGGGGAACGACCCAGTACTTC.

The chain has TRBV30 and TRBJ1-1; D gene ambiguous. The CDR3 is 13 amino acids. Germline V gene data show CDR1 as GTSNPN and CDR2 as SVGIG (reference sequence). Between the trimmed V and J ends, which lost 0 bases and 1 base, there was a span of 6 bases. The DNA for the CDR3 is TGTGCCTGGAGTGTAATGGGGAACACTGAAGCTTTCTTT. Translating gives CAWSVMGNTEAFF.

The chain employs TRBV27 and TRBJ2-7; TRBD1 might be the D (5 bases). Germline-derived CDR1 and CDR2 are MNHEY and SMNVEV (reference sequence). V lost 3 bases and J 0 bases, leaving 15 bases between the germline ends. The CDR3 has 16 amino acids. The CDR3 DNA sequence: TGTGCCAGCAGTTTGCGTGGCAGGGCGGTCTCCTACGAGCAGTACTTC. Its translation: CASSLRGRAVSYEQYF.

This clonotype was recorded once. This chain connects TRBV29-1 to TRBJ2-5; tentative D call: TRBD1 (6 bases). Germline V gives CDR1 SQVTM, CDR2 ANQGSEA. The CDR3 consists of 15 residues. The V end was cut by 7 bases, the J end by 1 base, with 19 bases between. The CDR3 loop is CSGASAPGAQETQYF. The CDR3 DNA reads as TGCAGCGGCGCATCCGCCCCAGGGGCCCAAGAGACCCAGTACTTC.

The chain uses TRBV19 and TRBJ1-5; TRBD1 aligns across 8 bases. After removal of 5 bases from V and 0 bases from J, the junction contained 6 bases not matched to a gene. The CDR3 is 16 amino acids. CDR1 LNHDA and CDR2 SQIVND come from the germline V gene (reference sequence). CDR3 sequence: CASSPRTGLSNQPQHF. DNA of the CDR3: TGTGCCAGTAGTCCGCGGACAGGGCTTAGCAATCAGCCCCAGCATTTT.